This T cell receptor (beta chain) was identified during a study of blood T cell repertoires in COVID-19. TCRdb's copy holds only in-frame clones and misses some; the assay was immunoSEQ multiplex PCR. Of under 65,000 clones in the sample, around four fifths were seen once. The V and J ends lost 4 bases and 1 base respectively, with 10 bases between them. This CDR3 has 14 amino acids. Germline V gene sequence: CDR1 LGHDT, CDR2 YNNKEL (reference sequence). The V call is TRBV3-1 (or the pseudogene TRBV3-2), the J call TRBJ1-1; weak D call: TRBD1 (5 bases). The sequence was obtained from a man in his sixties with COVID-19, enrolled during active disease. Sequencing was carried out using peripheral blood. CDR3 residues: CASSPTDRNTEAFF. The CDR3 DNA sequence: TGTGCCAGCAGCCCGACTGACAGGAACACTGAAGCTTTCTTT.